Listed here are 22 T cell receptor beta chains from one sample, sequenced in a study of T cell responses to AZD1222 COVID-19 vaccine. Repertoires were generated with immunoSEQ multiplex PCR, while TCRdb's copy carries only in-frame clones and drops some. This table holds 130,000 or so clones, more than 65% found once. Material: peripheral blood, obtained 28 days after the second AZD1222 dose. All receptors come from an adult who received the AZD1222 COVID-19 vaccine.

The gene calls are TRBV30 and TRBJ2-7, with TRBD1 matching 10 bases. Germline-derived CDR1 and CDR2 are GTSNPN and SVGIG (reference sequence). J was trimmed by 4 bases and V by 6 bases; bases with no gene match: 18. This CDR3 spans 17 amino acids. The CDR3 here is CACQPRIDRDRGYEQYF. The CDR3 DNA reads as TGTGCCTGCCAACCCCGAATAGACCGGGACAGGGGTTACGAGCAGTACTTC.

The chain is built from TRBV27 and TRBJ2-7; tentative D call: TRBD1 (6 bases). From germline, CDR1 is MNHEY and CDR2 SMNVEV (reference sequence). V lost 6 bases, J lost 3 bases, and 15 bases lay in between. The CDR3 has 14 residues. CDR3 protein: CASSQQGAVYEQYF. CDR3 DNA: TGTGCCAGCAGCCAACAGGGCGCCGTCTACGAGCAGTACTTC.

The chain carries TRBV3-1 (or the pseudogene TRBV3-2) and TRBJ1-3; 10 positions match TRBD1. Germline CDR1 is LGHDT and CDR2 is YNNKEL (reference sequence). The CDR3 totals 16 residues. J lost 2 bases, V lost 3 bases, and 4 bases had no gene match. CDR3 loop: CASSHAGTGAGNTIYF. CDR3 in DNA: TGTGCCAGCAGCCATGCTGGGACAGGGGCTGGAAACACCATATATTTT.

The CDR3 reads CAWRIWTGGSSPLHF. DNA for the CDR3: TGTGCCTGGAGGATTTGGACAGGGGGTAGTTCACCCCTCCACTTT. The chain links TRBV30 to TRBJ1-6; 10 bases align to TRBD1. Trimming cost V 3 bases and J 9 bases; bases outside gene matches: 8. CDR3 size: 15 residues. Looked up from germline, CDR1 is GTSNPN and CDR2 is SVGIG (reference sequence). The full variable domain, its missing parts supplied by reference TRBV30 and TRBJ1-6, is SQTIHQWPATLVQPVGSPLSLECTVEGTSNPNLYWYRQAAGRGLQLLFYSVGIGQISSEVPQNLSASRPQDRQFILSSKKLLLSDSGFYLCAWRIWTGGSSPLHFGNGTRLTVT.

The chain combines TRBV5-6 with TRBJ2-7, with a weak D call TRBD1 (6 bases). This CDR3 has 16 amino acids. Trimming left V 4 bases short and J 0 bases short, with 17 bases between. Germline V gene lookup returns CDR1 SGHDT and CDR2 YYEEEE. The CDR3 nucleotides are TGTGCCAGCAGCCGCTCCGGGACAAGAAGCTCCTACGAGCAGTACTTC. This encodes CASSRSGTRSSYEQYF.

This clone was found a few times. This chain links TRBV6-5 with TRBJ1-2; D is undetermined. V lost 0 bases to trimming and J lost 4 bases, with 12 bases between them. The CDR3 is 15 amino acids. Germline values: CDR1 MNHEY, CDR2 SVGAGI. The CDR3 region has the DNA TGTGCCAGCAGTTACTCGAAGGAGGGAACCTATGGCTACACCTTC. It codes for CASSYSKEGTYGYTF.

The chain combines TRBV29-1 with TRBJ1-1; no clear D gene. Germline CDR1 SQVTM, CDR2 ANQGSEA. V lost 8 bases, J lost 0 bases, and 19 bases lay in between. The CDR3 is 15 amino acids. The CDR3 here is CSTQRSGTMNTEAFF. The CDR3 region has the DNA TGCAGCACTCAACGTTCGGGCACCATGAACACTGAAGCTTTCTTT.

The chain uses TRBV25-1 and TRBJ1-2, with no clear D. V was pared by 2 bases and J by 5 bases, with 18 bases between. Germline loops: CDR1 MGHDK, CDR2 SYGVNS. This CDR3 contains 16 residues. CDR3: CASSEGGSPFEYGYTF. CDR3 nucleotide sequence: TGTGCCAGCAGTGAAGGAGGATCTCCCTTTGAGTATGGCTACACCTTC.

This clone appeared a few times. V gene TRBV5-1 combines with J gene TRBJ2-7, with a possible D match to TRBD1 (5 bases). The CDR3 contains 15 residues. The V end was cut by 0 bases, the J end by 1 base, with 11 bases between. Germline assignment: CDR1 SGHRS and CDR2 YFSETQ. CDR3 bases: TGCGCCAGCAGCTTGGGACAGTCGGCGTCCTACGAGCAGTACTTC. Translated, it gives CASSLGQSASYEQYF.

The chain couples TRBV5-5 to TRBJ2-5, with 11 nucleotides matching TRBD1. V trimming: 0 bases; J trimming: 5 bases; junction bases outside the gene matches: 3. This CDR3 contains 15 residues. Germline assignment: CDR1 SGHKS and CDR2 YYEKEE (reference sequence). This CDR3 reads CASSLDWDRGETQYF. In DNA form, the CDR3 reads TGTGCCAGCAGCTTGGATTGGGACAGGGGGGAGACCCAGTACTTC.

The chain combines TRBV27 with TRBJ1-1; 9 nucleotides line up with TRBD1. There are 14 residues in the CDR3. In germline, CDR1 is MNHEY, CDR2 SMNVEV (reference sequence). V was pared by 4 bases and J by 3 bases, with 3 bases of the junction left unmatched. CDR3 loop: CASSWDRADTEAFF. For the CDR3, the DNA is TGTGCCAGCAGTTGGGACAGGGCTGACACTGAAGCTTTCTTT.

In this sample, this clone turned up once. Other nucleotide sequences in the sample specify the same CDR3. The rearrangement links TRBV7-3 to TRBJ2-3; TRBD2 agrees at 11 bases. CDR3 length: 14 amino acids. The V gene end was trimmed by 5 bases and the J gene end by 5 bases; junction bases not matched to a gene: 3. Germline V CDR1 and CDR2: SGHTA, FQGTGA. The CDR3 spells CASSPGTSGDTQYF. The CDR3 DNA sequence: TGTGCCAGCAGCCCCGGGACTAGCGGAGATACGCAGTATTTT.

This clone appeared once. The chain is built from TRBV7-8 and TRBJ1-1, with a weak D call TRBD1 (5 bases). V shed 3 bases and J shed 1 base, with 9 bases lying between them. The CDR3 is 14 amino acids. The V gene's germline CDR1 is SGHVS and CDR2 FQNEAQ. The CDR3: CASSFVQGNTEAFF. The DNA for the CDR3 is TGTGCCAGCAGCTTCGTTCAGGGGAACACTGAAGCTTTCTTT.

This chain uses TRBV19 with TRBJ1-2, with a tentative D call TRBD1 (5 bases). The V gene lost 4 bases and the J gene lost 4 bases, with 16 bases spanning the gap. Looked up from germline, CDR1 is LNHDA and CDR2 is SQIVND (reference sequence). The CDR3 is 15 amino acids. The chain's CDR3 is CASSNYGTGGYGYTF. In nucleotides, the CDR3 is TGTGCCAGTAGTAATTATGGGACGGGGGGCTATGGCTACACCTTC. Supplemented by reference TRBV19 and TRBJ1-2, the full variable domain reads DGGITQSPKYLFRKEGQNVTLSCEQNLNHDAMYWYRQDPGQGLRLIYYSQIVNDFQKGDIAEGYSVSREKKESFPLTVTSAQKNPTAFYLCASSNYGTGGYGYTFGSGTRLTVV.

The chain joins TRBV6-2 or TRBV6-3 to TRBJ2-5, with D perhaps matching TRBD1 or TRBD2 (5 bases each). V was clipped by 5 bases and J by 5 bases, with 15 bases between them. Germline V lookup: CDR1 MNHEY, CDR2 SVGEGT. CDR3 length equals 14 residues. CDR3 amino acids: CASSRGPPGETQYF. The CDR3 DNA is TGTGCCAGCAGTCGGGGACCCCCGGGGGAGACCCAGTACTTC.

The chain couples TRBV5-1 to TRBJ1-1, with TRBD1 matching over 10 bases. V gave up 3 bases and J gave up 6 bases; unmatched junction bases: 8. The CDR3 is 15 residues long. Germline CDR1 reads SGHRS; CDR2 reads YFSETQ. The CDR3 sequence is CASSSRTGGDAEAFF. In DNA form, the CDR3 reads TGCGCCAGCAGCTCAAGGACAGGGGGGGATGCTGAAGCTTTCTTT.

The chain combines TRBV9 with TRBJ2-3; D possibly corresponds to TRBD2 (5 bases). The CDR3 has 14 residues. Between the trimmed V and J ends, which lost 4 bases and 5 bases, there was a span of 14 bases. Germline-derived CDR1 and CDR2 are SGDLS and YYNGEE. In DNA form, the CDR3 reads TGTGCCAGCAGCAGAGGGCCATACCAAGATACGCAGTATTTT. Translating gives CASSRGPYQDTQYF. Full variable domain (outside the CDR3, taken from reference TRBV9 and TRBJ2-3): DSGVTQTPKHLITATGQRVTLRCSPRSGDLSVYWYQQSLDQGLQFLIQYYNGEERAKGNILERFSAQQFPDLHSELNLSSLELGDSALYFCASSRGPYQDTQYFGPGTRLTVL.

V and J are TRBV5-8 and TRBJ2-2; D not resolved. Per germline, CDR1 SGHTS and CDR2 YDEGEE. Trimming took 4 bases from V and 6 from J, leaving 10 bases between them. This CDR3 has 13 amino acids. The CDR3 sequence is CASSPQHPGELFF. In nucleotides, the CDR3 is TGTGCCAGCAGCCCTCAGCACCCCGGGGAGCTGTTTTTT.

The CDR3 nucleotides are TGTGCCAGCTCACCACCGAAGACAGGGAGTGGCTACACCTTC. It specifies CASSPPKTGSGYTF. This sequence joins TRBV18 and TRBJ1-2; 7 bases align to TRBD1. The CDR3 has 14 residues. The V and J ends lost 0 bases and 7 bases, in that order; junction bases with no gene match: 5. CDR1 and CDR2 from the germline V gene are KGHSH and LQKENI.

This rearrangement joins TRBV5-4 to TRBJ1-1; the D is unclear. Trimming removed 0 bases at V and 4 bases at J, with 10 bases between. This CDR3 contains 14 residues. Germline-derived CDR1 and CDR2 are SGHNT and YYREEE (reference sequence). Here the CDR3 DNA reads TGTGCCAGCAGCTTGGTCTCTTCTAGCACTGAAGCTTTCTTT. It yields the protein CASSLVSSSTEAFF.

The rearrangement joins TRBV6-2 or TRBV6-3 to TRBJ2-5; D may match TRBD1 or TRBD2 (6 bases each). CDR1 and CDR2 from the germline V gene are MNHEY and SVGEGT. Trimming removed 2 bases at V and 6 bases at J, with 16 bases between. CDR3 length: 15 amino acids. Here the CDR3 reads CASSYGGLGQQTQYF. The CDR3 DNA reads TGTGCCAGCAGTTACGGGGGGCTAGGGCAACAGACCCAGTACTTC.

The gene calls are TRBV13 and TRBJ1-3, with 9 bases matching TRBD1. V gave up 2 bases and J gave up 1 base; unmatched junction bases: 3. The CDR3 consists of 16 residues. CDR1 and CDR2 (germline): PRHDT, FYEKMQ (reference sequence). The CDR3 is CASSLRDRASGNTIYF. The CDR3 DNA is TGTGCCAGCAGCTTAAGGGACAGGGCTTCTGGAAACACCATATATTTT.